This T cell receptor beta chain was identified during a study of T cells in Graves' hyperthyroidism and ophthalmopathy. This clonotype was picked up a small number of times. Amplified TCR beta CDR3 regions derived from RNA transcripts. The TCR CDR3 was amplified in a first-round RT-PCR using the HTBI primer set. TCRdb itself ran the multiplex PCR reads through MiXCR, one entry per CDR3 protein. The sample shows roughly 500,000 distinct CDR3 sequences, around 50% of them seen only once. The study left out patients who had uncontrolled infection, other autoimmune disease, pregnancy or lactation. The CDR3 has 11 residues. Between the trimmed V and J ends, which lost 0 bases and 6 bases, there was a span of 2 bases. CDR1 is SGHDN, CDR2 FVKESK, per germline.

The sample consisted of peripheral blood or thyroid tissue (not recorded which). The clonotype comes from an adult woman with Graves' disease, either hyperthyroidism or ophthalmopathy (not recorded which). The chain carries TRBV14 and TRBJ1-1; D is unresolved. The CDR3 nucleotides are TGTGCCAGCAGCCAAGAGGCTGAAGCTTTCTTT. Amino acids: CASSQEAEAFF.